This T cell receptor (beta chain) originates from a study of shared clonotypes between healthy human individuals. Using immunoSEQ multiplex PCR, the repertoire was profiled, and TCRdb retains in-frame clones only, with some absent. The data contain around 2.1 million clones, approximately 94% of them seen just once; the ten biggest clones take up about 0.13%. Germline-derived CDR1 and CDR2 are LGHNA and YSLEER. V dropped 4 bases and J dropped 4; count of bases not matched to a gene: 6. The CDR3 runs 15 residues. All donors qualified as healthy HIV-negative adults and had experienced no recent acute infections or vaccinations. It was into CD45RA+ naive and CD45RA-negative memory subsets that the CD4+ cells were split.

The sequenced material came from naive CD4+ T cells sorted from blood. Indicated subset: CD45RA+ positively selected. The chain joins TRBV4-3 to TRBJ1-3; 8 nucleotides align to TRBD1. This receptor was taken from a man between 18 and 35 years old in good health. The CDR3 sequence: CASSPATGVGNTIYF. The CDR3 nucleotides are TGCGCCAGCAGCCCGGCGACAGGGGTCGGAAACACCATATATTTT.